The 9 T cell receptor beta chains below come from one sample, sequenced in a study of cytomegalovirus exposure and HLA in healthy donors. The study ran its PCR with 60 Vbeta and 13 Jbeta primers. Some clones are missing from TCRdb's copy, which holds only in-frame ones; the method was immunoSEQ multiplex PCR. The repertoire holds roughly 190,000 clones, with about 77% as singletons. The sequencing sample was made of PBMCs. The receptors come from a woman aged 25-40 years in good health and CMV-seropositive.

The gene calls are TRBV19 and TRBJ2-2; TRBD1 matches 12 bases. The CDR3 is 14 amino acids. Per the germline V gene, CDR1 is LNHDA and CDR2 is SQIVND (reference sequence). Trimming took 8 bases from V and 5 from J; bases not matched to a gene: 3. In DNA form, the CDR3 reads TGTGCCAGTTGGGACAGGGGGCAGACCGGGGAGCTGTTTTTT. Translation: CASWDRGQTGELFF.

The J gene is TRBJ2-2, the V gene TRBV28; D is ambiguous. This CDR3 contains 14 residues. Germline CDR1 MDHEN, CDR2 SYDVKM. Deletions cut 2 bases from V and 5 bases from J, with 9 bases between. The CDR3 DNA reads TGTGCCAGCAGTTTAAGAGGCCTAACCGGGGAGCTGTTTTTT. Translation: CASSLRGLTGELFF.

The chain is built from TRBV5-1 and TRBJ2-5; D is ambiguous. The V and J ends lost 0 bases and 1 base respectively, with 10 bases between them. Germline CDR1 is SGHRS and CDR2 is YFSETQ. The CDR3 loop spans 15 amino acids. The CDR3 reads CASSLVGQFQETQYF. The CDR3 DNA sequence: TGCGCCAGCAGCTTGGTTGGGCAATTCCAAGAGACCCAGTACTTC.

This clone has a single count. The rearrangement uses TRBV7-9 and TRBJ2-1; 9 nucleotides line up with TRBD2. CDR3 size: 18 residues. The V gene's germline CDR1 is SEHNR and CDR2 FQNEAQ (reference sequence). The junction had 18 bases not matched to a gene; V was cut back by 10 bases and J by 2 bases. Written as DNA, the CDR3 is TGTGCCACCAAACCTGGGGGGACTAGCATCACGACCTACAATGAGCAGTTCTTC. It specifies CATKPGGTSITTYNEQFF.

Written as DNA, the CDR3 is TGTGCCAGTAGTACCCGGGACAGCTTGAAGACTTTCTTT. Translating gives CASSTRDSLKTFF. V and J are TRBV19 and TRBJ1-1, with 7 bases that match TRBD1. Trimming cost V 4 bases and J 12 bases; bases outside gene matches: 11. Germline CDR1 is LNHDA and CDR2 is SQIVND (reference sequence). This CDR3 is built from 13 residues.

The V and J genes are TRBV2 and TRBJ2-5; TRBD2 matches 11 bases. The V segment lost 4 bases and the J segment 2 bases; nucleotides outside the gene matches: 0. Germline lookup yields CDR1 SNHLY and CDR2 FYNNEI. This CDR3 spans 14 amino acids. The CDR3 sequence: CASSGLAGQETQYF. The CDR3 DNA reads as TGTGCCAGCAGTGGACTAGCGGGACAAGAGACCCAGTACTTC. Filled out from reference TRBV2 and TRBJ2-5, the complete variable domain reads EPEVTQTPSHQVTQMGQEVILRCVPISNHLYFYWYRQILGQKVEFLVSFYNNEISEKSEIFDDQFSVERPDGSNFTLKIRSTKLEDSAMYFCASSGLAGQETQYFGPGTRLLVL.

The chain has TRBV19 and TRBJ1-4, with 7 bases matching TRBD1. The germline gives CDR1 LNHDA, CDR2 SQIVND (reference sequence). Trimming removed 11 bases from V and 4 bases from J; junction bases left unmatched: 4. The CDR3 has 12 amino acids. Written as DNA, the CDR3 is TGTGCCGTGGGACAGAGTAATGAAAAACTGTTTTTT. As protein: CAVGQSNEKLFF.

Worth noting for this clone: Other DNA variants within this sample encode the same CDR3. The rearrangement links TRBV19 to TRBJ1-6; the match to TRBD1 covers 7 bases. This CDR3 is built from 17 residues. From germline, CDR1 is LNHDA and CDR2 SQIVND (reference sequence). V shed 4 bases and J 3 bases; nucleotides not matched to a gene: 9. DNA of the CDR3: TGTGCCAGTAGTACTTTACAGGGGACCAACTATAATTCACCCCTCCACTTT. It codes for CASSTLQGTNYNSPLHF.

The chain links TRBV4-1 to TRBJ2-2; no definite D call. The V and J ends lost 5 bases and 3 bases respectively, with 4 bases between them. CDR3 length: 12 residues. Germline V gene sequence: CDR1 MGHRA, CDR2 YSYEKL. CDR3 region: CASSLYTGELFF. CDR3 sequence (DNA): TGCGCCAGCAGCTTATACACCGGGGAGCTGTTTTTT.